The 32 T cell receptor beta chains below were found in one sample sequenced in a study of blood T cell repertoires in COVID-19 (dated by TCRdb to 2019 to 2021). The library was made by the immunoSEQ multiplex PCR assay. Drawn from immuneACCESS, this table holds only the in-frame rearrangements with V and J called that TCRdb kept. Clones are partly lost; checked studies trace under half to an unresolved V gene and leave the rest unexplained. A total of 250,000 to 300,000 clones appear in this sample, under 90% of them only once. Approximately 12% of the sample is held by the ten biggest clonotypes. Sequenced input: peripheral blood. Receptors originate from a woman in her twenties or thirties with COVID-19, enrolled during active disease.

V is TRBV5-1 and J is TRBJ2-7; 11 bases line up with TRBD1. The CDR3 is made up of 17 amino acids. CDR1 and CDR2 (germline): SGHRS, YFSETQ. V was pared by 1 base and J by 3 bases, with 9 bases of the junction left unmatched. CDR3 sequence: CASSLTLPGQGGYEQYF. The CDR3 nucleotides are TGCGCCAGCAGCTTGACCCTTCCGGGACAGGGGGGCTACGAGCAGTACTTC. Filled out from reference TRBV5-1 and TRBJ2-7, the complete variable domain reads KAGVTQTPRYLIKTRGQQVTLSCSPISGHRSVSWYQQTPGQGLQFLFEYFSETQRNKGNFPGRFSGRQFSNSRSEMNVSTLELGDSALYLCASSLTLPGQGGYEQYFGPGTRLTVT.

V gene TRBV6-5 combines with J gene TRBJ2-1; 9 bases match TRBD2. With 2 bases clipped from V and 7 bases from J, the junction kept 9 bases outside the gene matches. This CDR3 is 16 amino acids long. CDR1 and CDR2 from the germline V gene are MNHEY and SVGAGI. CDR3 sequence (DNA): TGTGCCAGCAGTTACGCAGTAGCGGGGGTATCGAATGAGCAGTTCTTC. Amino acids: CASSYAVAGVSNEQFF.

The CDR3 nucleotides read TGCGCCAGCGGAAGGGGGCAGGATAGCAATCAGCCCCAGCATTTT. It codes for CASGRGQDSNQPQHF. V usage is TRBV10-2 and J usage is TRBJ1-5, with 7 bases aligning to TRBD1. CDR1 is WSHSY and CDR2 is SAAADI in the germline V gene. Germline trimming cut 8 bases from V and 0 bases from J; bases unmatched to any gene: 7. This CDR3 is built from 15 residues.

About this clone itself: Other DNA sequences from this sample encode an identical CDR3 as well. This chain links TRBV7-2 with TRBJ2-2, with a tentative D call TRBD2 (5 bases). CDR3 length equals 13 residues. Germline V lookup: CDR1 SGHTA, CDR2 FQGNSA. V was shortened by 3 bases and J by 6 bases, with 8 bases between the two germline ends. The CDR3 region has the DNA TGTGCCAGCAGCTTTACTAGTGCCGGGGAGCTGTTTTTT. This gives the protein CASSFTSAGELFF.

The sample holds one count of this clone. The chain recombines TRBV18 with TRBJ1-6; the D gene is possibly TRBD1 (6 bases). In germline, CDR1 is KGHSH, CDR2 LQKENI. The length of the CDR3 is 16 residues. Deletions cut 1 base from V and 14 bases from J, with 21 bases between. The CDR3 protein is CASSPLAETGPSSLHF. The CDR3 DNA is TGTGCCAGCTCACCACTGGCAGAGACAGGCCCTTCGTCCCTCCACTTT. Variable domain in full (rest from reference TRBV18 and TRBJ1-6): NAGVMQNPRHLVRRRGQEARLRCSPMKGHSHVYWYRQLPEEGLKFMVYLQKENIIDESGMPKERFSAEFPKEGPSILRIQQVVRGDSAAYFCASSPLAETGPSSLHFGNGTRLTVT.

The CDR3 sequence is CASSVDRGYYEQYF. The CDR3 DNA follows: TGTGCCAGTAGTGTGGACAGGGGGTACTACGAGCAGTACTTC. J is TRBJ2-7 and V is TRBV19, with 10 bases aligning to TRBD1. Germline trimming cut 5 bases from V and 3 bases from J; bases unmatched to any gene: 4. CDR3 length: 14 residues. CDR1 LNHDA and CDR2 SQIVND come from the germline V gene (reference sequence).

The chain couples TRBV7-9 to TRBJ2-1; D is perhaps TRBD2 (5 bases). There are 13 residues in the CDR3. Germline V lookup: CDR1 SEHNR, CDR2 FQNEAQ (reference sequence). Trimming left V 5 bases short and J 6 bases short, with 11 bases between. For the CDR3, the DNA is TGTGCCAGCAGCCCCAAGCGGTCCAATGAGCAGTTCTTC. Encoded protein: CASSPKRSNEQFF.

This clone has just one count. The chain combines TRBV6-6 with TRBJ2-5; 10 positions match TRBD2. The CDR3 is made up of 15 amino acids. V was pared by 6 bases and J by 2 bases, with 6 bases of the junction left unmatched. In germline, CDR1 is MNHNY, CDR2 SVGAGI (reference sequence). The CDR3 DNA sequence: TGTGCCAGCAGACTAGCGGGGATACTTCAAGAGACCCAGTACTTC. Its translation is CASRLAGILQETQYF.

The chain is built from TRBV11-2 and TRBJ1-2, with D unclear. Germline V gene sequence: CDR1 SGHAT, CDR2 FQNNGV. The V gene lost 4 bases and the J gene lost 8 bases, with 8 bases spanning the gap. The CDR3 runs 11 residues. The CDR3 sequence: CASSSGGGYTF. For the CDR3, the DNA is TGTGCCAGCAGCTCAGGAGGAGGCTACACCTTC.

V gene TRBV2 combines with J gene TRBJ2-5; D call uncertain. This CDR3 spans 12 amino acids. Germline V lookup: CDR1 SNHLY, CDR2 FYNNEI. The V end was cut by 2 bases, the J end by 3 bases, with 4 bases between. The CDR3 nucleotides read TGTGCCAGCAGTGAACGGGAAGAGACCCAGTACTTC. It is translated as CASSEREETQYF.

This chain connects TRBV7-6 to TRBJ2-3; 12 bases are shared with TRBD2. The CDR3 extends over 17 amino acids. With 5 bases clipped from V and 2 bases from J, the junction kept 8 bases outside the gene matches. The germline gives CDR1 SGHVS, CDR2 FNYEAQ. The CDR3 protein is CASSPLTSGGLTDTQYF. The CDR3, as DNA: TGTGCCAGCAGCCCTCTAACTAGCGGGGGGCTCACAGATACGCAGTATTTT.

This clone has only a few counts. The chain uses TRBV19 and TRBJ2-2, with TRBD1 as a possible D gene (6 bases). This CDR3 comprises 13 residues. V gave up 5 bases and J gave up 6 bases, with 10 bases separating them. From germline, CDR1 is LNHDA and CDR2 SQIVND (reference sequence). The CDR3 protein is CASSQGWSGELFF. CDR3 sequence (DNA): TGTGCCAGTAGTCAGGGGTGGTCCGGGGAGCTGTTTTTT.

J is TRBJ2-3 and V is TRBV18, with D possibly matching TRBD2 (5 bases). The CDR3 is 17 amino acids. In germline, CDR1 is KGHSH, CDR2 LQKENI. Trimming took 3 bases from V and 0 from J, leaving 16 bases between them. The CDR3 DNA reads TGTGCCAGCTCACCCGTCGCGGCAGCGGTGAGCACAGATACGCAGTATTTT. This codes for CASSPVAAAVSTDTQYF.

The CDR3 DNA sequence: TGTGCCACCAACCTCGGCGGGAACACTGAAGCTTTCTTT. The encoded protein is CATNLGGNTEAFF. V usage is TRBV12-3 or TRBV12-4 and J usage is TRBJ1-1; D ambiguous. V was pared by 10 bases and J by 1 base, with 13 bases between. This CDR3 region has 13 residues.

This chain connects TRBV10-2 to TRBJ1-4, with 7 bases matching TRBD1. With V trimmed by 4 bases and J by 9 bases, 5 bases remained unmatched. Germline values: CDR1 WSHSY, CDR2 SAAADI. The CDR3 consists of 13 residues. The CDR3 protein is CASSASGQKKLFF. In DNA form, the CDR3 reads TGCGCCAGCAGTGCCTCGGGACAGAAAAAACTGTTTTTT.

The CDR3 DNA sequence: TGTGCCAGCAGCTTTGCGGACAGGACGAGCTACACCTTC. It translates to CASSFADRTSYTF. The V and J genes are TRBV12-3 or TRBV12-4 and TRBJ1-2; 7 nucleotides match TRBD1. Trimming removed 6 bases from V and 9 bases from J; junction bases left unmatched: 10. The CDR3 extends over 13 amino acids.

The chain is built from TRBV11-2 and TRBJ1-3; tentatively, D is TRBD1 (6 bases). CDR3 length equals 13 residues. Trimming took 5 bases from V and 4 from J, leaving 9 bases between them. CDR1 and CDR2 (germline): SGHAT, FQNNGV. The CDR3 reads CASSLDRGNTIYF. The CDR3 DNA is TGTGCCAGCAGCCTCGACAGGGGAAACACCATATATTTT.

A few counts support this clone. The CDR3 DNA reads as TGTGCCAGCAGCCTGACAGGGGCGGGGACTGAAGCTTTCTTT. It specifies CASSLTGAGTEAFF. The chain combines TRBV7-9 with TRBJ1-1; TRBD1 matches at 8 bases. The V gene's germline CDR1 is SEHNR and CDR2 FQNEAQ (reference sequence). The CDR3 consists of 14 residues. V lost 5 bases and J lost 5; bases outside the gene matches: 7.

This CDR3 reads CASSPRQGPSPQHF. The CDR3 bases are TGTGCCAGCAGTCCCCGACAGGGCCCTAGTCCCCAGCATTTT. V usage is TRBV6-5 and J usage is TRBJ1-5; 7 nucleotides align to TRBD1. The V gene end was trimmed by 5 bases and the J gene end by 10 bases; junction bases not matched to a gene: 11. The germline V gene has CDR1 MNHEY and CDR2 SVGAGI. The CDR3 spans 14 residues.

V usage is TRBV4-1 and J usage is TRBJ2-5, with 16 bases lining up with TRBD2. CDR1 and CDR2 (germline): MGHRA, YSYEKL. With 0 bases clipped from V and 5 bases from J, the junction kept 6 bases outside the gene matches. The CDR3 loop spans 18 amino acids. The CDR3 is CASSQEGLAGGPAETQYF. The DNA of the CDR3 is TGCGCCAGCAGCCAAGAGGGACTAGCGGGGGGGCCGGCGGAGACCCAGTACTTC.

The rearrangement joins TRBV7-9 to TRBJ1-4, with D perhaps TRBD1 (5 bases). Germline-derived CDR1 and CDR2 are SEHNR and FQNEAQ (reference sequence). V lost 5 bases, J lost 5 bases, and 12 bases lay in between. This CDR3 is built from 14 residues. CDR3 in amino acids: CASSPTDANEKLFF. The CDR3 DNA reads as TGTGCCAGCAGCCCGACAGACGCAAATGAAAAACTGTTTTTT. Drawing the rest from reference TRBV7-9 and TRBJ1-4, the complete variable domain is DTGVSQNPRHKITKRGQNVTFRCDPISEHNRLYWYRQTLGQGPEFLTYFQNEAQLEKSRLLSDRFSAERPKGSFSTLEIQRTEQGDSAMYLCASSPTDANEKLFFGSGTQLSVL.

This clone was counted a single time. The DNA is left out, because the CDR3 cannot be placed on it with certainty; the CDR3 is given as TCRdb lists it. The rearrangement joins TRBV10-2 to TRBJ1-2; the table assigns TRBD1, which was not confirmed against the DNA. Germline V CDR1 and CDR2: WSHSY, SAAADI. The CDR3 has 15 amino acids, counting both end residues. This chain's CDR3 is CASSSSTRNNYGYTF.

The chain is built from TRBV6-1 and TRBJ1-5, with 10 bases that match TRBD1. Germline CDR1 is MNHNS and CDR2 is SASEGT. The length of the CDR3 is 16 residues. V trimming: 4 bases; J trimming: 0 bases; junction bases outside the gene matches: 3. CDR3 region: CASSGQGAFSNQPQHF. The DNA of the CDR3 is TGTGCCAGCAGTGGACAGGGGGCGTTTAGCAATCAGCCCCAGCATTTT.

CDR3 nucleotide sequence: TGTGCCAGCAGTTACTCTCGGACTCAAGAGACCCAGTACTTC. Translating it yields CASSYSRTQETQYF. This sequence joins TRBV6-5 and TRBJ2-5; maybe TRBD2 (5 bases). CDR1 is MNHEY and CDR2 is SVGAGI in the germline V gene. The CDR3 covers 14 residues. V was trimmed by 0 bases and J by 2 bases, leaving 7 bases between them.

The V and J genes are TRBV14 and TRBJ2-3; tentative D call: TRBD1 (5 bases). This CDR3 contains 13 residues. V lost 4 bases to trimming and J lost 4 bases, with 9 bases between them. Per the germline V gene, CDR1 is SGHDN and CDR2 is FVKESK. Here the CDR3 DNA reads TGTGCCAGCAGCCGTCTAGGGGCAGATACGCAGTATTTT. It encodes CASSRLGADTQYF.

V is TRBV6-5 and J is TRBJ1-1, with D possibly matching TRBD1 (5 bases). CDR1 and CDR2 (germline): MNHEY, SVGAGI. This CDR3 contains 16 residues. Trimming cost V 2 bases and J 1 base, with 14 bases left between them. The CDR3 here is CASSYRDGSPNTEAFF. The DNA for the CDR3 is TGTGCCAGCAGTTACCGGGACGGGAGCCCGAACACTGAAGCTTTCTTT.

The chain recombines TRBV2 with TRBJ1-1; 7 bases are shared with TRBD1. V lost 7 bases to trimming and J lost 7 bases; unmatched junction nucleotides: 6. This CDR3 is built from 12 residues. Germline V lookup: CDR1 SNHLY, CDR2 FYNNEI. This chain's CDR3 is CASTLDRSEAFF. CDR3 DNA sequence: TGTGCCAGCACCCTGGACAGGAGTGAAGCTTTCTTT. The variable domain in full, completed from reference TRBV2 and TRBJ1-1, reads EPEVTQTPSHQVTQMGQEVILRCVPISNHLYFYWYRQILGQKVEFLVSFYNNEISEKSEIFDDQFSVERPDGSNFTLKIRSTKLEDSAMYFCASTLDRSEAFFGQGTRLTVV.

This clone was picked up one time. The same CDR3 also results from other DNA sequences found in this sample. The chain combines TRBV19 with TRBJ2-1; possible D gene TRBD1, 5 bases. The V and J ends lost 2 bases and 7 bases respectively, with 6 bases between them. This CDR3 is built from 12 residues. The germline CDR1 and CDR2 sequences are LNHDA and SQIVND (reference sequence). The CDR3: CASSIRGNEQFF. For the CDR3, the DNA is TGTGCCAGTAGTATAAGGGGTAATGAGCAGTTCTTC.

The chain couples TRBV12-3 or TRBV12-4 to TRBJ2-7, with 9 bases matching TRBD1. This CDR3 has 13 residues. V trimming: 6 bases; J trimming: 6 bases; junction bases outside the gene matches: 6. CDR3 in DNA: TGTGCCAGCAGAGACAGGGGGGGACGCGAGCAGTACTTC. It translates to CASRDRGGREQYF.

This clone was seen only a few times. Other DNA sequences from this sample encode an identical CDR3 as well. The DNA of the CDR3 is TGCGCCAGCAGCTTGACAGCGAACACTGAAGCTTTCTTT. Protein product: CASSLTANTEAFF. The chain employs TRBV5-1 and TRBJ1-1; D is ambiguous. V dropped 1 base and J dropped 1 base, with 5 bases sitting between them. The CDR3 totals 13 residues. CDR1 is SGHRS and CDR2 is YFSETQ in the germline V gene.

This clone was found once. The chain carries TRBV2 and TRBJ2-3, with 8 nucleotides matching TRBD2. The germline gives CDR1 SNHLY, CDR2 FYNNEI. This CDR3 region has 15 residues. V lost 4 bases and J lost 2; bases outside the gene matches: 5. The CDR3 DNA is TGTGCCAGCAGTGTTCTAGCGGGCATCACAGATACGCAGTATTTT. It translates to CASSVLAGITDTQYF. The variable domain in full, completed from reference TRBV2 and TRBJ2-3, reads EPEVTQTPSHQVTQMGQEVILRCVPISNHLYFYWYRQILGQKVEFLVSFYNNEISEKSEIFDDQFSVERPDGSNFTLKIRSTKLEDSAMYFCASSVLAGITDTQYFGPGTRLTVL.

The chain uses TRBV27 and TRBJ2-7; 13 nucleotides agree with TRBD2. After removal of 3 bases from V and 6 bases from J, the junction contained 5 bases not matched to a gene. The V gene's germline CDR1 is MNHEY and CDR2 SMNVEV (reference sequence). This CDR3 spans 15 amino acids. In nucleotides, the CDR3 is TGTGCCAGCAGTTTGGGACTAGCGGGGCTCCGCGAGCAGTACTTC. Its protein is CASSLGLAGLREQYF.